This T cell receptor beta chain appears in the sequencing data of a study of T cell repertoires in cytomegalovirus infection. Background on the study: Carrying CMV and the relevant HLA type showed in public TCR beta signatures.

Notes on the study in general: Dominating the ex vivo response were TCR beta clonotypes that were CMV-specific and HLA-C-restricted. Pooled public TCR beta family frequency picked out CMV carriers with the relevant HLA.

TCRdb called the reads again in MiXCR, with one record for every CDR3 protein. Among about 740,000 distinct CDR3 sequences listed, about 40% were seen once. Between the trimmed V and J ends, which lost 4 bases and 0 bases, there was a span of 13 bases. CDR1 is MGHDK and CDR2 is SYGVNS in the germline V gene. CDR3 length: 17 residues. To note about this clonotype: The antigen is unknown.

The sequence was obtained from a human donor in good health (CMV status not recorded). Some clones in this sample may be carry-over from other donors' samples. The gene calls are TRBV25-1 and TRBJ1-6; D gene unclear. What was sequenced was PBMCs. The DNA of the CDR3 is TGTGCCAGCAGTGGGTTGGTAGTAAGCTCCTATAATTCACCCCTCCACTTT. This encodes CASSGLVVSSYNSPLHF.